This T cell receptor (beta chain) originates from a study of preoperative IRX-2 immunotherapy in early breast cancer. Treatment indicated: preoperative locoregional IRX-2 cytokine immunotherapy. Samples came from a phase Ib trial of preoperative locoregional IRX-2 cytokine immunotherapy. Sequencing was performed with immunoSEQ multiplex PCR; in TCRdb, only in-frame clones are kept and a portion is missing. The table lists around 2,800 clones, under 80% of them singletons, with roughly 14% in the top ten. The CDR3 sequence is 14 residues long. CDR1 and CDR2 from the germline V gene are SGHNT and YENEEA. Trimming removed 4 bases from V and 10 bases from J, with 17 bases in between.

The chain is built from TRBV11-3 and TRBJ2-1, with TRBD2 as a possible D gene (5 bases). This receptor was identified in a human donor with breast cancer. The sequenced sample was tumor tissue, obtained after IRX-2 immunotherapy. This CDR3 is CASSSWAGTSEQFF. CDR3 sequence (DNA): TGTGCCAGCAGCTCCTGGGCGGGTACCAGCGAGCAGTTCTTC.